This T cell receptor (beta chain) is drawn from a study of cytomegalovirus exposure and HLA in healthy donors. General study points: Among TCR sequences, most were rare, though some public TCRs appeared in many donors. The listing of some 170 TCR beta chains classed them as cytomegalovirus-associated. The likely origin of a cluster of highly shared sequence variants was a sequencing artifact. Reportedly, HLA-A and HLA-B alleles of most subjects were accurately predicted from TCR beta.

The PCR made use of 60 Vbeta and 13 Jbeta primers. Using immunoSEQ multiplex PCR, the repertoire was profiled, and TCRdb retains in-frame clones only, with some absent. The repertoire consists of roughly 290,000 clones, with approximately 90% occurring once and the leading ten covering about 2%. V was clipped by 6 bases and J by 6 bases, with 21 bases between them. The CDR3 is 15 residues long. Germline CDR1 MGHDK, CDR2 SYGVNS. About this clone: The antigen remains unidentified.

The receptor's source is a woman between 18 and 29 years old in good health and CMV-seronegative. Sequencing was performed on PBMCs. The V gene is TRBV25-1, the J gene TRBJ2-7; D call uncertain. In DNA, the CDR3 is TGTGCCAGCAGGGGCACAGTGGGCTATTCCGGCGAGCAGTACTTC. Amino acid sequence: CASRGTVGYSGEQYF.